A single sample is the source of the 3 T cell receptor beta chains below, sequenced in a study of cytomegalovirus exposure and HLA in healthy donors. Primers included in the PCR were 60 Vbeta and 13 Jbeta primers. Using immunoSEQ multiplex PCR, the repertoire was profiled, and TCRdb retains in-frame clones only, with some absent. Of roughly 190,000 clones in the sample, about 80% were seen once. The specimen sequenced was PBMCs. The receptors originated from a woman aged 50 to 60 in good health and CMV-seropositive.

The chain employs TRBV19 and TRBJ2-3, with TRBD2 matching over 7 bases. After removal of 6 bases from V and 0 bases from J, the junction contained 9 bases not matched to a gene. The CDR3 extends over 16 amino acids. Germline CDR1 reads LNHDA; CDR2 reads SQIVND (reference sequence). DNA of the CDR3: TGTGCCAGTAGCTCTTTAGCGGGCGGTAGCACAGATACGCAGTATTTT. Translated: CASSSLAGGSTDTQYF.

The chain has TRBV27 and TRBJ2-1; 10 nucleotides align to TRBD2. This CDR3 has 18 amino acids. Trimming at V came to 4 bases and at J to 3 bases, leaving 12 bases not matched to a gene. Germline V CDR1 and CDR2: MNHEY, SMNVEV (reference sequence). The CDR3 loop is CASSSTRSSGGYYNEQFF. CDR3 DNA: TGTGCCAGCAGTTCGACGAGGTCTAGCGGGGGTTACTACAATGAGCAGTTCTTC.

The chain employs TRBV28 and TRBJ1-5; D possibly corresponds to TRBD1 (6 bases). Trimming cost V 4 bases and J 4 bases, with 14 bases left between them. Germline CDR1 MDHEN, CDR2 SYDVKM. The CDR3 length is 15 residues. CDR3 region: CASSYTGLGNQPQHF. CDR3 bases: TGTGCCAGCAGTTATACAGGGCTAGGGAATCAGCCCCAGCATTTT. The complete variable domain, with remaining parts taken from reference TRBV28 and TRBJ1-5, reads DVKVTQSSRYLVKRTGEKVFLECVQDMDHENMFWYRQDPGLGLRLIYFSYDVKMKEKGDIPEGYSVSREKKERFSLILESASTNQTSMYLCASSYTGLGNQPQHFGDGTRLSIL.